This TCR beta chain stems from a study of CD8 T cells in ankylosing spondylitis. Findings and caveats of the study: Seemingly characteristic of ankylosing spondylitis blood was a TCR beta motif consisting of several highly homologous variants. Significant enrichment of disease-linked clones was reportedly seen in matched ankylosing spondylitis synovial fluid. Both synovial fluid and blood in reactive arthritis had previously been reported to carry some motif variants. The authors found the disease-linked clones to be CD8+ and relatively rare in peripheral blood.

This clonotype has ten or more counts. No antigen is known for it. Germline V gives CDR1 SGHKS, CDR2 YYEKEE (reference sequence). The CDR3 totals 16 residues. V gave up 1 base and J gave up 6 bases, with 16 bases separating them. TCRdb ran MiXCR on the 5' RACE reads and lists one entry per CDR3 protein. The table includes about 140,000 distinct CDR3 sequences, 7.5% to 9.5% detected once. Specimen: synovial fluid, either unsorted or a sorted T cell fraction (not recorded which). The gene calls are TRBV5-5 and TRBJ2-2, with D possibly being TRBD2 (5 bases). This TCR derives from a male donor with ankylosing spondylitis. The CDR3 DNA sequence: TGTGCCAGCAGCTTGCGGCTAGCCGGTGGAGCCGGGGAGCTGTTTTTT. It yields the protein CASSLRLAGGAGELFF.